A single T cell receptor beta chain is shown here with its context. Its antigen is not identified. The sample comes from a study of beta chain features in type 1 diabetes. The whole isolated RNA underwent reverse transcription, so sequencing captured expressed TCRB transcripts. The assay was immunoSEQ multiplex PCR, and TCRdb's table has in-frame clones only and misses some. The sample yields under 850,000 clones, around 15% seen once. General observations from the study: When Type 1 diabetes patients were examined, their TCRB CDR3s proved moderately but significantly shorter in all four CD4+ subsets. Short templates might get an advantage during PCR, and this would be equal in patients and controls. There was a possibility that cDNA sequencing over-represented cells with high TCR expression.

Based on CD45RO/CCR7/CD25/CD127/CD95/CD27, CD4+ regulatory, stem cell-like memory, naive and central memory cells were sorted. This CDR3 has 14 amino acids. V was trimmed by 6 bases and J by 6 bases, leaving 17 bases between them. In germline, CDR1 is LNHDA, CDR2 SQIVND (reference sequence). The chain employs TRBV19 and TRBJ1-2, with a weak D call TRBD1 (6 bases). This sequence was found in a man younger than 35 with type 1 diabetes. The source material was naive CD4+ T cells from blood. DNA of the CDR3: TGTGCCAGTAGCTCACAGGGATACCAAAATGGCTACACCTTC. Protein: CASSSQGYQNGYTF.